Presented here are 10 T cell receptor beta chains from one specimen sequenced in a study of blood T cell repertoires in COVID-19. Sequencing used immunoSEQ multiplex PCR; TCRdb keeps in-frame clones, though not all of them. The sample contains some 62,000 clones, more than 75% of which appear only once. Sample: peripheral blood. The source is a man between 60 and 75 years old with COVID-19, enrolled during active disease.

About this clone itself: The junction shows a germline mismatch at one end, possibly a read error. The chain combines TRBV3-1 (or the pseudogene TRBV3-2) with TRBJ2-5, with 9 bases lining up with TRBD1. Germline lookup yields CDR1 LGHDT and CDR2 YNNKEL (reference sequence). This CDR3 is 14 amino acids long. As DNA, the CDR3 is TGCGCAGAGTGGACAGGACAGGGGCGAGAGACCCAGTACTTC. This gives the protein CAEWTGQGRETQYF.

This rearrangement joins TRBV11-2 to TRBJ2-1; maybe TRBD1 (5 bases). The germline V gene has CDR1 SGHAT and CDR2 FQNNGV. The CDR3 runs to 15 residues. Trimming removed 4 bases at V and 8 bases at J, with 18 bases between. CDR3 sequence (DNA): TGTGCCAGCAGCTCTCGAGGCAGGGCCCGACATGAGCAGTTCTTC. This encodes CASSSRGRARHEQFF.

Worth noting for this clone: This specimen includes other DNA sequences encoding the same CDR3. The J gene is TRBJ1-6, the V gene TRBV6-5; 10 nucleotides line up with TRBD1. The CDR3 sequence is 14 residues long. The J segment lost 11 bases and the V segment lost 6 bases, leaving 7 bases of the junction unmatched. CDR1 is MNHEY and CDR2 is SVGAGI in the germline V gene. The CDR3: CASSPDRGRTPLHF. The DNA of the CDR3 is TGTGCCAGCAGCCCGGACAGGGGGAGGACACCCCTCCACTTT.

Remarks on this clone: Other DNA sequences in the sample encode the same CDR3. The gene calls are TRBV5-5 and TRBJ1-2, with 8 bases aligning to TRBD1. The CDR3 loop spans 13 amino acids. Germline V lookup: CDR1 SGHKS, CDR2 YYEKEE (reference sequence). Trimming at V came to 2 bases and at J to 8 bases, leaving 5 bases not matched to a gene. The CDR3 sequence: CASSFTGGEGYTF. The CDR3 DNA sequence: TGTGCCAGCAGCTTTACAGGGGGAGAGGGCTACACCTTC.

The V call is TRBV2, the J call TRBJ1-1; 7 bases are shared with TRBD1. Germline CDR1 is SNHLY and CDR2 is FYNNEI. The CDR3 is made up of 12 amino acids. Trimming at V came to 6 bases and at J to 6 bases, leaving 4 bases not matched to a gene. Here the CDR3 DNA reads TGTGCCAGCAGGCAACAGGGGTCTGAAGCTTTCTTT. Translated, it gives CASRQQGSEAFF.

The rearrangement links TRBV7-2 to TRBJ2-7; 9 positions agree with TRBD2. The V gene end was trimmed by 1 base and the J gene end by 2 bases; junction bases not matched to a gene: 3. Per the germline V gene, CDR1 is SGHTA and CDR2 is FQGNSA. The CDR3 covers 15 residues. The CDR3 is CASSLDGGGAYEQYF. For the CDR3, the DNA is TGTGCCAGCAGCTTAGACGGCGGGGGGGCCTACGAGCAGTACTTC.

The rearrangement joins TRBV28 to TRBJ2-3; 10 bases fit TRBD1. The CDR3 spans 16 residues. The V gene's germline CDR1 is MDHEN and CDR2 SYDVKM. With V trimmed by 5 bases and J by 4 bases, 9 bases remained unmatched. This CDR3 reads CASSDRTGGFADTQYF. The DNA for the CDR3 is TGTGCCAGCAGTGATCGGACAGGGGGGTTCGCAGATACGCAGTATTTT.

The J gene is TRBJ1-6, the V gene TRBV12-3 or TRBV12-4, with D hard to call. The CDR3 has 13 residues. Trimming shortened V by 6 bases and J by 7 bases, and 10 bases separated the two germline ends. The CDR3: CASRDGGNSPLHF. CDR3 bases: TGTGCCAGCAGGGACGGAGGAAATTCACCCCTCCACTTT.

The J gene is TRBJ2-6, the V gene TRBV5-1; D might be TRBD2 (5 bases). V was shortened by 4 bases and J by 2 bases, with 16 bases between the two germline ends. The CDR3 is made up of 17 amino acids. Germline V CDR1 and CDR2: SGHRS, YFSETQ. This CDR3 is CASSRLGMVAGANVLTF. The CDR3, as DNA: TGCGCCAGCAGCCGCCTCGGGATGGTGGCTGGGGCCAACGTCCTGACTTTC.

CDR3 region: CASSPTGRGMEQYF. The CDR3 nucleotides are TGTGCCAGCAGCCCGACAGGGAGAGGGATGGAGCAGTACTTC. The rearrangement joins TRBV11-1 to TRBJ2-7, with 7 bases identical to TRBD1. The length of the CDR3 is 14 residues. V trimming: 5 bases; J trimming: 7 bases; junction bases outside the gene matches: 11. CDR1 and CDR2 (germline): SGHAT, FQDESV (reference sequence).